This TCR beta chain stems from a study of blood T cell repertoires in COVID-19 (dated by TCRdb to about 2020). With respect to the entire study: Samples covering the acute and convalescent phases of COVID-19 were provided by collaborators in the United States, Italy and Spain. Nearly every sample came with metadata listing a de-identified subject ID, COVID-19 status, age in years and sex. The material from the prospective study consisted of cDNA or gDNA derived from T cells, B-cell-depleted T cells, or PBMCs. Where available, HLA class I and class II types were taken from metadata supplied by the sample provider and were not determined by assay-based typing. The samples were drawn from the first 160 participants of the ongoing ImmuneRACE study and from 1,254 subjects provided by 6 global collaborators. Deeply sampled blood TCRbeta repertoires from subjects exposed to, actively infected with, or recovered from COVID-19 were included in the dataset. The repertoires were released in a freely available public database intended as a resource for research on the immune response to SARS-CoV-2. What the work shows at the level of the full study, not this receptor alone: The quantity of clinical and demographic metadata differed by source and by participant and was supplied without curation.

The immunoSEQ Assay, a bias-controlled multiplex PCR, was used to amplify TCRbeta CDR3 regions from genomic DNA. Per the source publication's procedure: The number of nucleated cells in each sample was estimated by amplification of reference gene primers within the assay. To quantify the absolute abundance of each unique TCRbeta CDR3 rearrangement, sequence reads were collapsed and filtered. For each sample, productive Simpson clonality was calculated as the square root of Simpson's diversity index over productive rearrangements. Drawn from immuneACCESS, this table holds only the in-frame rearrangements with V and J called that TCRdb kept. Clones are partly lost; checked studies trace under half to an unresolved V gene and leave the rest unexplained. V and J calls and clone size are copied from that table; D and trimming were computed from the DNA. Within this sample are some 97,000 clones, with roughly 90% of them counted one time only. Jointly, the top ten make up 0.97% of the sample.

Collaborating institutions collected whole blood in K2EDTA tubes following their own protocols. For TCRbeta analysis, collaborator samples were shipped as frozen whole blood, as isolated PBMCs, or as DNA extracted from either sample type. Comments on this clone: There is no known antigen for this receptor. No base qualities exist here, and no much larger clone lies one base off it.

CDR3 length: 18 amino acids, cysteine to phenylalanine. Here the CDR3 DNA is all that survives: 54 bases in frame from base 1. From the germline V gene (reference sequence), CDR1 is LNHDA and CDR2 is SQIVND. At the junction V is shortened by 2 bases and J by 4 bases, with 21 bases in between. The chain joins TRBV19 to TRBJ1-3; no D segment can be confidently identified. This receptor was taken from a man in his sixties with acute or convalescent COVID-19. Specimen: peripheral blood. This receptor has the CDR3 CASSIQAFTNEPGNTIYF. The nucleotides read TGTGCCAGTAGTATACAAGCATTCACGAACGAACCCGGAAACACCATATATTTT. This CDR3, with the reference TRBV19 and TRBJ1-3 proteins standing in past its ends, gives the full variable domain DGGITQSPKYLFRKEGQNVTLSCEQNLNHDAMYWYRQDPGQGLRLIYYSQIVNDFQKGDIAEGYSVSREKKESFPLTVTSAQKNPTAFYLCASSIQAFTNEPGNTIYFGEGSWLTVV.